This entry lists 5 T cell receptor beta chains sequenced from one sample in a study of OX40 agonist ivuxolimab in advanced cancers. Measured with immunoSEQ multiplex PCR; TCRdb has only the in-frame clones, and not every one. The sample includes tens of thousands of clones, 84% of them seen just once. Sequenced material: CD4+ or CD8+ T cells sorted from blood, taken in a trial of the OX40 agonist ivuxolimab. The receptors come from an adult with an advanced solid tumor such as melanoma, head and neck, liver or kidney cancer.

This clone was seen only a few times. The V and J genes are TRBV5-4 and TRBJ2-7; D is undetermined. The CDR3 extends over 11 amino acids. The germline CDR1 and CDR2 sequences are SGHNT and YYREEE (reference sequence). V shed 3 bases and J shed 5 bases, with 6 bases lying between them. The CDR3 nucleotides are TGTGCCAGCAGCTCGGTGCACGAGCAGTACTTC. Its translation: CASSSVHEQYF.

The chain combines TRBV4-2 with TRBJ2-3, with 8 nucleotides matching TRBD1. This CDR3 region has 15 residues. Germline CDR1 reads LGHNA; CDR2 reads YNFKEQ. The junction had 3 bases not matched to a gene; V was cut back by 2 bases and J by 2 bases. CDR3 DNA sequence: TGTGCCAGCAGCCAATCGACAGGGGACACAGATACGCAGTATTTT. It translates to CASSQSTGDTDTQYF.

This rearrangement joins TRBV21-1 to TRBJ2-7. TRBV21-1 counts as a pseudogene. This CDR3 spans 12 amino acids. The CDR3 is CARVTPSYEQYF. The CDR3 DNA reads TGTGCCAGAGTGACGCCCTCCTACGAGCAGTACTTC.

The V gene is TRBV6-4, the J gene TRBJ2-7; a weak D match, TRBD1 (5 bases). V was clipped by 11 bases and J by 2 bases, with 16 bases between them. This CDR3 region has 13 residues. The germline CDR1 and CDR2 sequences are MRHNA and SNTAGT. CDR3 protein: CAQGVGSAYEQYF. DNA for the CDR3: TGTGCCCAAGGGGTTGGGTCAGCCTACGAGCAGTACTTC.

The rearrangement uses TRBV5-4 and TRBJ2-7, with no clear D. V shed 1 base and J shed 3 bases, with 5 bases lying between them. This CDR3 has 12 residues. In germline, CDR1 is SGHNT, CDR2 YYREEE (reference sequence). CDR3 in amino acids: CASSLNNYEQYF. DNA for the CDR3: TGTGCCAGCAGCTTGAACAACTACGAGCAGTACTTC.